This T cell receptor beta chain was found in a study of response to subunit inactivated influenza vaccine. Findings and caveats of the study: The study's authors posited that every seasonal influenza vaccination enlists few new T cells.

Points on this clonotype: Its target is not known.

MiXCR, applied by TCRdb to the RT-PCR reads, yields one record per CDR3 protein. This sample has 800,000 or so distinct CDR3 sequences; 21% occur once, and the top ten carry more than 8.5%. The V gene's germline CDR1 is ENHRY and CDR2 SYGVKD. The CDR3 runs 13 residues. Trimming cost V 1 base and J 2 bases, with 4 bases left between them. The chain is built from TRBV10-3 and TRBJ2-3, with D hard to call. The sequenced sample was PBMCs from blood, obtained 4 to 6 days after vaccination. The clonotype was recovered from a man aged 50-59 years who received an inactivated influenza vaccine. As DNA, the CDR3 is TGTGCCATCAGTGAGTTGACCACAGATACGCAGTATTTT. Protein: CAISELTTDTQYF.